These 28 T cell receptor beta chains came from one sample sequenced in a study of shared clonotypes between healthy human individuals. The method was immunoSEQ multiplex PCR; TCRdb's version includes in-frame clones alone and lacks a portion of them. The table includes about 530,000 clones, roughly 85% detected once. Specimen: PBMCs. The receptors were gathered from a woman in her forties in good health. Some clones in this sample may be carry-over from other donors' samples.

The V and J genes are TRBV19 and TRBJ2-7; TRBD2 matches 8 bases. The CDR3 is made up of 14 amino acids. V trimming: 5 bases; J trimming: 2 bases; junction bases outside the gene matches: 5. Germline V CDR1 and CDR2: LNHDA, SQIVND (reference sequence). This CDR3 is CASSPGLAAYEQYF. CDR3 bases: TGTGCCAGTAGTCCAGGACTAGCCGCCTACGAGCAGTACTTC. Full variable domain (rest looked up from reference TRBV19 and TRBJ2-7): DGGITQSPKYLFRKEGQNVTLSCEQNLNHDAMYWYRQDPGQGLRLIYYSQIVNDFQKGDIAEGYSVSREKKESFPLTVTSAQKNPTAFYLCASSPGLAAYEQYFGPGTRLTVT.

The V and J genes are TRBV19 and TRBJ2-7, with 7 bases aligning to TRBD1. Germline CDR1 reads LNHDA; CDR2 reads SQIVND (reference sequence). Unmatched junction bases numbered 5, after V lost 6 bases and J lost 9 bases. The CDR3 length is 11 residues. This CDR3 reads CASSDRVWQYF. The CDR3 DNA sequence: TGTGCCAGTAGCGACAGGGTGTGGCAGTACTTC.

This clone appeared a single time. The chain combines TRBV19 with TRBJ1-2; 8 nucleotides agree with TRBD1. From germline, CDR1 is LNHDA and CDR2 SQIVND (reference sequence). V lost 3 bases to trimming and J lost 7 bases; unmatched junction nucleotides: 7. The CDR3 runs to 14 residues. The CDR3 DNA sequence: TGTGCCAGTAGTATGGGCAGGGGGCGAACTGGCTACACCTTC. Translation gives CASSMGRGRTGYTF.

The CDR3 region has the DNA TGTGCCAGCAGCCTTGAGGCGGGACAGGGCTACGAGCAGTACTTC. As protein: CASSLEAGQGYEQYF. The chain is built from TRBV11-2 and TRBJ2-7, with TRBD1 matching over 9 bases. V gave up 5 bases and J gave up 3 bases; unmatched junction bases: 8. From germline, CDR1 is SGHAT and CDR2 FQNNGV. The CDR3 runs 15 residues.

The chain uses TRBV5-6 and TRBJ2-2, with 7 positions matching TRBD2. Unmatched junction bases numbered 14, after V lost 3 bases and J lost 6 bases. CDR1 is SGHDT and CDR2 is YYEEEE in the germline V gene. This CDR3 comprises 17 residues. CDR3 bases: TGTGCCAGCAGCTCAGACCAGACCGGACTAGGCGCCGGGGAGCTGTTTTTT. Translating it yields CASSSDQTGLGAGELFF. The variable domain in full, with the rest retrieved from reference TRBV5-6 and TRBJ2-2, is DAGVTQSPTHLIKTRGQQVTLRCSPKSGHDTVSWYQQALGQGPQFIFQYYEEEERQRGNFPDRFSGHQFPNYSSELNVNALLLGDSALYLCASSSDQTGLGAGELFFGEGSRLTVL.

The chain is built from TRBV11-2 and TRBJ2-5; TRBD1 is a possible D gene (5 bases). CDR1 is SGHAT, CDR2 FQNNGV, per germline. V dropped 1 base and J dropped 5 bases, with 11 bases sitting between them. This CDR3 is built from 14 residues. CDR3: CASSLGPRAETQYF. The CDR3, as DNA: TGTGCCAGCAGCTTAGGCCCCAGGGCGGAGACCCAGTACTTC.

Only one count was recorded for this clone. The CDR3 sequence is CASSLYLAGGYTGELFF. In DNA form, the CDR3 reads TGTGCCAGCAGCTTGTATCTAGCGGGAGGCTACACCGGGGAGCTGTTTTTT. The chain is built from TRBV7-9 and TRBJ2-2; 11 nucleotides align to TRBD2. Germline V gene data show CDR1 as SEHNR and CDR2 as FQNEAQ (reference sequence). The J segment lost 3 bases and the V segment lost 3 bases, leaving 6 bases of the junction unmatched. The CDR3 has 17 amino acids.

The CDR3 loop reads CASSTEQVDGTDTQYF. The CDR3 region has the DNA TGTGCCAGCAGCACAGAACAGGTCGACGGCACAGATACGCAGTATTTT. The chain has TRBV5-4 and TRBJ2-3; a weak D match, TRBD1 (5 bases). CDR1 is SGHNT and CDR2 is YYREEE in the germline V gene (reference sequence). The germline V and J ends were trimmed by 4 bases and 1 base, with 16 bases remaining between them. The CDR3 is 16 amino acids.

The chain recombines TRBV5-1 with TRBJ2-6; TRBD1 is a possible D gene (5 bases). V was clipped by 1 base and J by 0 bases, with 8 bases between them. The CDR3 extends over 16 amino acids. The germline V gene encodes CDR1 SGHRS and CDR2 YFSETQ. The CDR3 loop is CASSLRQGSGANVLTF. The DNA for the CDR3 is TGCGCCAGCAGCTTGCGGCAGGGCTCTGGGGCCAACGTCCTGACTTTC.

This clone showed up just once. This chain uses TRBV27 with TRBJ2-7, with TRBD2 identical over 12 bases. This CDR3 has 18 amino acids. Germline CDR1 and CDR2: MNHEY and SMNVEV (reference sequence). J lost 3 bases, V lost 4 bases, and 13 bases had no gene match. The chain's CDR3 is CASSSSPGLAGLHYEQYF. CDR3 in DNA: TGTGCCAGCAGTTCTTCCCCCGGACTAGCGGGGCTGCACTACGAGCAGTACTTC.

The chain couples TRBV6-5 to TRBJ2-2; 8 bases map to TRBD1. CDR3 size: 15 residues. Germline V gene sequence: CDR1 MNHEY, CDR2 SVGAGI. The V gene end was trimmed by 2 bases and the J gene end by 1 base; junction bases not matched to a gene: 0. The CDR3 region has the DNA TGTGCCAGCAGTTACGGACAGGGGAACACCGGGGAGCTGTTTTTT. It translates to CASSYGQGNTGELFF.

The chain is built from TRBV7-6 and TRBJ1-1; TRBD1 matches at 8 bases. In germline, CDR1 is SGHVS, CDR2 FNYEAQ. The CDR3 is made up of 12 amino acids. With V trimmed by 5 bases and J by 9 bases, 5 bases remained unmatched. For the CDR3, the DNA is TGTGCCAGCAGCAAGGGACAGGAAAAAGCTTTCTTT. It specifies CASSKGQEKAFF.

The gene calls are TRBV2 and TRBJ2-7; D assignment may be TRBD1 or TRBD2 (6 bases each). CDR1 is SNHLY, CDR2 FYNNEI, per germline. The CDR3 has 13 residues. Trimming left V 6 bases short and J 1 base short, with 10 bases between. The CDR3 sequence is CASRAGHSYEQYF. Written as DNA, the CDR3 is TGTGCCAGCAGGGCGGGACATTCCTACGAGCAGTACTTC. Looking up the rest from reference TRBV2 and TRBJ2-7 gives the full variable domain: EPEVTQTPSHQVTQMGQEVILRCVPISNHLYFYWYRQILGQKVEFLVSFYNNEISEKSEIFDDQFSVERPDGSNFTLKIRSTKLEDSAMYFCASRAGHSYEQYFGPGTRLTVT.

The V call is TRBV5-1, the J call TRBJ2-1; 7 bases match TRBD2. The CDR3 has 16 amino acids. Germline V lookup: CDR1 SGHRS, CDR2 YFSETQ. V lost 3 bases, J lost 3 bases, and 9 bases stayed unmatched. The CDR3 sequence is CASSSKGGGSYNEQFF. CDR3 bases: TGCGCCAGCAGCTCCAAGGGTGGCGGGAGCTACAATGAGCAGTTCTTC.

The chain joins TRBV7-9 to TRBJ2-7, with D uncertain. Trimming stripped 5 bases from V and 4 bases from J, with 9 bases between. This CDR3 has 12 residues. The germline CDR1 and CDR2 sequences are SEHNR and FQNEAQ (reference sequence). CDR3 coding DNA: TGTGCCAGCAGCATCAGCTCATACGAGCAGTACTTC. This translates into CASSISSYEQYF.

The CDR3 DNA sequence: TGTGCCAGTAGTATAGGTCAGGGGGCGTACACCGGGGAGCTGTTTTTT. Translating gives CASSIGQGAYTGELFF. V and J are TRBV19 and TRBJ2-2, with 8 bases aligning to TRBD1. The CDR3 is 16 amino acids. Losses at the gene ends were 1 base for V and 3 bases for J; bases not matched to a gene: 4. Germline V CDR1 and CDR2: LNHDA, SQIVND (reference sequence).

The V call is TRBV7-2, the J call TRBJ2-3, with D possibly TRBD1 on 5 matching bases. With 1 base removed from V and 0 bases from J, the gap between germline ends came to 11 bases. Per the germline V gene, CDR1 is SGHTA and CDR2 is FQGNSA. The CDR3 covers 16 residues. CDR3 loop: CASSLGAGYSTDTQYF. The CDR3 DNA reads as TGTGCCAGCAGCTTAGGGGCAGGGTATAGCACAGATACGCAGTATTTT.

This chain joins TRBV2 and TRBJ2-1, with D maybe TRBD1 (7 bases). This CDR3 contains 14 residues. The germline V gene has CDR1 SNHLY and CDR2 FYNNEI. With 9 bases removed from V and 3 bases from J, the gap between germline ends came to 15 bases. In nucleotides, the CDR3 is TGTGCCAGGCACGGGCAGGGGGGCTACAATGAGCAGTTCTTC. Residues: CARHGQGGYNEQFF.

The chain couples TRBV13 to TRBJ2-1; no reliable D call. The CDR3 has 12 residues. The V end lost 5 bases, the J end lost 3 bases, and 5 bases lay between the germline ends. Germline loops: CDR1 PRHDT, CDR2 FYEKMQ (reference sequence). The chain's CDR3 is CASSRDYNEQFF. The CDR3 region has the DNA TGTGCCAGCAGCCGCGACTACAATGAGCAGTTCTTC.

Note on this clone: A far larger clone is just one base off, so this is likely a read error. The chain has TRBV10-2 and TRBJ2-7, with 7 bases identical to TRBD2. V lost 11 bases and J lost 0; bases outside the gene matches: 13. Germline lookup yields CDR1 WSHSY and CDR2 SAAADI. CDR3 length: 15 amino acids. The DNA of the CDR3 is TGCGCCGGCGGGGGAATTTGGGGAAACTCCTACGAGCAGTACTTC. It is translated as CAGGGIWGNSYEQYF.

The J gene is TRBJ1-2, the V gene TRBV27; weak D call: TRBD1 (6 bases). The CDR3 length is 14 residues. The ends were cut back, 2 bases at V and 4 bases at J, with 11 bases in the middle. The germline CDR1 and CDR2 sequences are MNHEY and SMNVEV (reference sequence). Written as DNA, the CDR3 is TGTGCCAGCAGTTTAGGGGCAGGGGTCTATGGCTACACCTTC. Residues: CASSLGAGVYGYTF.

The CDR3 is CANRKAGRARSYEQYF. CDR3 bases: TGTGCCAATCGAAAAGCCGGCAGGGCCCGCTCCTACGAGCAGTACTTC. This rearrangement joins TRBV21-1 to TRBJ2-7; TRBD1 is taken as the D call from the table, unchecked against the DNA. TRBV21-1 is annotated as a pseudogene. The CDR3 covers 16 residues.

The chain combines TRBV11-2 with TRBJ1-2; TRBD1 aligns across 8 bases. The germline V gene encodes CDR1 SGHAT and CDR2 FQNNGV. This CDR3 contains 15 residues. Trimming took 2 bases from V and 2 from J; bases not matched to a gene: 4. The DNA for the CDR3 is TGTGCCAGCAGCTTAAGGGACAGGTTAAACTATGGCTACACCTTC. Amino acids: CASSLRDRLNYGYTF.

J is TRBJ2-7 and V is TRBV7-3; possibly TRBD1 for D (6 bases). Germline loops: CDR1 SGHTA, CDR2 FQGTGA. Trimming took off 0 bases at V and 0 bases at J, with 9 bases between the two ends. The CDR3 runs to 15 residues. The chain's CDR3 is CASSLTGGSSYEQYF. Here the CDR3 DNA reads TGTGCCAGCAGCTTAACAGGGGGTTCCTCCTACGAGCAGTACTTC.

The chain links TRBV4-1 to TRBJ2-7; TRBD1 might be the D (6 bases). The CDR3 is 15 amino acids. The germline V and J ends were trimmed by 0 bases and 0 bases, with 9 bases remaining between them. Germline loops: CDR1 MGHRA, CDR2 YSYEKL. This CDR3 is CASSQDGTLSYEQYF. The CDR3 coding sequence is TGCGCCAGCAGCCAAGACGGGACACTCTCCTACGAGCAGTACTTC.

Notes on this clone: Germline is not matched at one junction end, which may reflect a read error. This chain links TRBV5-6 with TRBJ1-2; D may be TRBD1 (6 bases). The CDR3 has 17 amino acids. Germline V CDR1 and CDR2: SGHDT, YYEEEE. CDR3: CARSLGRWGGGGYGYTF. DNA for the CDR3: TGTGCCCGCAGCTTGGGAAGGTGGGGGGGCGGCGGCTATGGCTACACCTTC.

This chain connects TRBV7-2 to TRBJ2-3, with D possibly being TRBD1 (5 bases). This CDR3 is built from 14 residues. Trimming took 5 bases from V and 4 from J, leaving 13 bases between them. Germline V lookup: CDR1 SGHTA, CDR2 FQGNSA. CDR3: CASSQAGYPDTQYF. The DNA of the CDR3 is TGTGCCAGCAGCCAGGCAGGGTATCCAGATACGCAGTATTTT.

V and J are TRBV27 and TRBJ1-5; a weak D match, TRBD1 (6 bases). Trimming left V 4 bases short and J 2 bases short, with 21 bases between. The CDR3 covers 18 residues. Looked up from germline, CDR1 is MNHEY and CDR2 is SMNVEV (reference sequence). The CDR3 loop reads CASSWGHEAGVGNQPQHF. CDR3 coding DNA: TGTGCCAGCAGTTGGGGGCACGAGGCGGGAGTAGGCAATCAGCCCCAGCATTTT.